The 22 T cell receptor beta chains listed next were all sequenced from one sample in a study of blood T cell repertoires in COVID-19. Repertoires were generated with immunoSEQ multiplex PCR, while TCRdb's copy carries only in-frame clones and drops some. In the table there are roughly 130,000 clones, roughly nine tenths of which are singletons. The sequencing sample was made of peripheral blood. The receptors originated from a man aged 55 to 70 with COVID-19, enrolled during active disease.

Points on this clone: A read error may produce the germline difference seen at one junction end. The chain recombines TRBV10-3 with TRBJ1-1; D uncertain. Germline CDR1 ENHRY, CDR2 SYGVKD. This CDR3 has 14 residues. CDR3 sequence: CTISVDSLGTEAFF. In DNA form, the CDR3 reads TGTACCATCAGTGTGGACTCCTTAGGAACTGAAGCTTTCTTT.

This rearrangement joins TRBV11-2 to TRBJ2-1, with 13 positions matching TRBD2. CDR1 is SGHAT, CDR2 FQNNGV, per germline. There are 17 residues in the CDR3. V was pared by 5 bases and J by 8 bases, with 12 bases of the junction left unmatched. The CDR3 spells CASSDTSGRAFGYEQFF. DNA for the CDR3: TGTGCCAGCAGCGATACTAGCGGGAGGGCGTTTGGGTATGAGCAGTTCTTC.

The chain has TRBV29-1 and TRBJ1-1; 8 bases match TRBD1. The length of the CDR3 is 13 residues. V was clipped by 7 bases and J by 6 bases; unmatched bases: 10. CDR1 is SQVTM and CDR2 is ANQGSEA in the germline V gene. CDR3 DNA sequence: TGCAGCGACGGACAGGGAAGGGGACCTGAAGCTTTCTTT. It encodes CSDGQGRGPEAFF.

This clone was seen more than once but under ten times. The V call is TRBV27, the J call TRBJ2-7; 8 bases are shared with TRBD1. The length of the CDR3 is 13 residues. V was pared by 6 bases and J by 4 bases, with 5 bases of the junction left unmatched. Germline loops: CDR1 MNHEY, CDR2 SMNVEV (reference sequence). The CDR3 reads CASRRQGTYEQYF. The CDR3 nucleotides read TGTGCCAGCAGGAGACAGGGGACGTACGAGCAGTACTTC.

The gene calls are TRBV20-1 and TRBJ2-1, with 10 positions matching TRBD2. The CDR3 runs 13 residues. In germline, CDR1 is DFQATT, CDR2 SNEGSKA (reference sequence). The V gene end was trimmed by 3 bases and the J gene end by 12 bases; junction bases not matched to a gene: 8. CDR3 sequence: CSASTAGGSGQFF. The DNA of the CDR3 is TGCAGTGCTAGTACAGCGGGAGGGTCCGGGCAGTTCTTC.

The J gene is TRBJ2-7, the V gene TRBV28; TRBD1 aligns across 10 bases. The CDR3 totals 15 residues. Losses at the gene ends were 6 bases for V and 5 bases for J; bases not matched to a gene: 10. Germline CDR1 reads MDHEN; CDR2 reads SYDVKM. CDR3 sequence: CASSPGTGVINEQYF. DNA of the CDR3: TGTGCCAGCAGCCCCGGGACAGGGGTTATAAACGAGCAGTACTTC.

This chain joins TRBV10-3 and TRBJ2-7; 7 bases are shared with TRBD2. Germline values: CDR1 ENHRY, CDR2 SYGVKD. CDR3 length: 14 residues. V trimming: 5 bases; J trimming: 7 bases; junction bases outside the gene matches: 11. In DNA form, the CDR3 reads TGTGCCATCAGTTCACAAGGGAGGGCAGGGGAGCAGTACTTC. Amino acid sequence: CAISSQGRAGEQYF.

The genes are TRBV9 and TRBJ2-1; 15 positions agree with TRBD2. The V gene end was trimmed by 3 bases and the J gene end by 8 bases; junction bases not matched to a gene: 3. The CDR3 totals 15 residues. Germline V gene lookup returns CDR1 SGDLS and CDR2 YYNGEE. The CDR3 bases are TGTGCCAGCAGCGAGGGACTAGCGGGAGGCGATGAGCAGTTCTTC. Encoded protein: CASSEGLAGGDEQFF.

This clone appeared a single time. The rearrangement joins TRBV30 to TRBJ1-1; tentative D call: TRBD1 (5 bases). The CDR3 has 14 amino acids. Germline V gene lookup returns CDR1 GTSNPN and CDR2 SVGIG (reference sequence). The V and J ends lost 8 bases and 4 bases respectively, with 20 bases between them. The CDR3 is CAGSLRGGSTEAFF. The DNA for the CDR3 is TGTGCCGGGTCCCTGCGGGGGGGGAGCACTGAAGCTTTCTTT.

The genes are TRBV19 and TRBJ1-1; maybe TRBD1 (6 bases). CDR3 size: 14 residues. Germline lookup yields CDR1 LNHDA and CDR2 SQIVND (reference sequence). Trimming took off 4 bases at V and 6 bases at J, with 15 bases between the two ends. The CDR3 coding sequence is TGTGCCAGTAGTAGAGGGGAACAGGGCGCTGAAGCTTTCTTT. Encoded protein: CASSRGEQGAEAFF. The whole variable domain, filled in from reference TRBV19 and TRBJ1-1, reads DGGITQSPKYLFRKEGQNVTLSCEQNLNHDAMYWYRQDPGQGLRLIYYSQIVNDFQKGDIAEGYSVSREKKESFPLTVTSAQKNPTAFYLCASSRGEQGAEAFFGQGTRLTVV.

This sequence joins TRBV7-9 and TRBJ2-1, with D unclear. V shed 7 bases and J shed 8 bases, with 15 bases lying between them. The CDR3 is 13 residues long. Germline CDR1 and CDR2: SEHNR and FQNEAQ (reference sequence). The CDR3 nucleotides read TGTGCCAGCAACCTCGATCGGGTCGATGAGCAGTTCTTC. Amino acids: CASNLDRVDEQFF.

The chain combines TRBV6-2 or TRBV6-3 with TRBJ2-3; 10 nucleotides align to TRBD2. J lost 4 bases, V lost 6 bases, and 4 bases had no gene match. Per the germline V gene, CDR1 is MNHEY and CDR2 is SVGEGT. The CDR3 contains 14 residues. The CDR3 loop reads CASSRSGRADTQYF. CDR3 DNA sequence: TGTGCCAGCAGCAGGAGCGGGAGGGCAGATACGCAGTATTTT.

This clone was picked up one time. The chain carries TRBV11-3 and TRBJ1-1, with no clear D. The germline V and J ends were trimmed by 1 base and 0 bases, with 3 bases remaining between them. This CDR3 spans 13 amino acids. The germline V gene has CDR1 SGHNT and CDR2 YENEEA. CDR3 amino acids: CASSLAMNTEAFF. The CDR3 bases are TGTGCCAGCAGCTTAGCCATGAACACTGAAGCTTTCTTT.

This chain uses TRBV28 with TRBJ1-4; D remains ambiguous. Germline V gives CDR1 MDHEN, CDR2 SYDVKM. The CDR3 contains 15 residues. V gave up 3 bases and J gave up 5 bases, with 13 bases separating them. For the CDR3, the DNA is TGTGCCAGCAGTTTCCCCGGAGGTGAAAATGAAAAACTGTTTTTT. Protein: CASSFPGGENEKLFF.

This clone was seen only once. The chain uses TRBV4-1 and TRBJ1-3; D gene uncertain. The V gene lost 0 bases and the J gene lost 4 bases, with 10 bases spanning the gap. CDR1 is MGHRA, CDR2 YSYEKL, per germline. The CDR3 is 15 residues long. CDR3 sequence: CASSQEGSAGNTIYF. The CDR3 DNA sequence: TGCGCCAGCAGCCAAGAAGGGAGCGCCGGAAACACCATATATTTT.

The chain is built from TRBV9 and TRBJ2-7; TRBD2 matches 11 bases. The CDR3 runs to 15 residues. Germline CDR1 is SGDLS and CDR2 is YYNGEE. Losses at the gene ends were 2 bases for V and 3 bases for J; bases not matched to a gene: 4. CDR3 sequence: CASSVIGTSGYEQYF. CDR3 DNA: TGTGCCAGCAGCGTCATCGGGACTAGCGGCTACGAGCAGTACTTC. Looking up the rest from reference TRBV9 and TRBJ2-7 gives the full variable domain: DSGVTQTPKHLITATGQRVTLRCSPRSGDLSVYWYQQSLDQGLQFLIQYYNGEERAKGNILERFSAQQFPDLHSELNLSSLELGDSALYFCASSVIGTSGYEQYFGPGTRLTVT.

This clone appeared a few times. The rearrangement uses TRBV10-2 and TRBJ2-5; D uncertain. Germline V gene lookup returns CDR1 WSHSY and CDR2 SAAADI. The CDR3 has 11 amino acids. The V end lost 5 bases, the J end lost 5 bases, and 6 bases lay between the germline ends. In nucleotides, the CDR3 is TGCGCCAGCAGTCCCAGGGAGACCCAGTACTTC. It is translated as CASSPRETQYF.

The rearrangement uses TRBV19 and TRBJ2-6; tentative D call: TRBD1 (5 bases). This CDR3 comprises 15 residues. Trimming removed 3 bases at V and 3 bases at J, with 9 bases between. Germline V lookup: CDR1 LNHDA, CDR2 SQIVND (reference sequence). The CDR3 reads CASSIQGFGANVLTF. The CDR3 region has the DNA TGTGCCAGTAGTATCCAGGGTTTTGGGGCCAACGTCCTGACTTTC. Full variable domain (outside the CDR3, taken from reference TRBV19 and TRBJ2-6): DGGITQSPKYLFRKEGQNVTLSCEQNLNHDAMYWYRQDPGQGLRLIYYSQIVNDFQKGDIAEGYSVSREKKESFPLTVTSAQKNPTAFYLCASSIQGFGANVLTFGAGSRLTVL.

The chain recombines TRBV30 with TRBJ1-1; weak D call: TRBD1 (5 bases). Germline V gene data show CDR1 as GTSNPN and CDR2 as SVGIG (reference sequence). V dropped 1 base and J dropped 0 bases, with 15 bases sitting between them. The CDR3 loop spans 16 amino acids. The CDR3 sequence: CAWSAGFAGVNTEAFF. CDR3 nucleotide sequence: TGTGCCTGGAGTGCCGGGTTCGCGGGGGTGAACACTGAAGCTTTCTTT.

The CDR3 protein is CAGSPGSYNSPLHF. CDR3 coding DNA: TGTGCCGGGAGCCCCGGGTCCTATAATTCACCCCTCCACTTT. The chain employs TRBV6-5 and TRBJ1-6; D uncertain. The CDR3 runs to 14 residues. Trimming took 11 bases from V and 1 from J, leaving 12 bases between them. Germline CDR1 reads MNHEY; CDR2 reads SVGAGI.

The chain joins TRBV5-4 to TRBJ2-1; tentative D call: TRBD1 (5 bases). V was trimmed by 1 base and J by 4 bases, leaving 15 bases between them. Germline V gene sequence: CDR1 SGHNT, CDR2 YYREEE (reference sequence). This CDR3 spans 16 amino acids. The CDR3 spells CASSLSTVAPYNEQFF. The CDR3 nucleotides read TGTGCCAGCAGCTTGTCGACAGTCGCCCCATACAATGAGCAGTTCTTC.

The sample holds one count of this clone. The V call is TRBV10-3, the J call TRBJ2-7; D possibly corresponds to TRBD2 (6 bases). The CDR3 has 15 amino acids. V was trimmed by 3 bases and J by 4 bases, leaving 16 bases between them. Per germline, CDR1 ENHRY and CDR2 SYGVKD. In DNA, the CDR3 is TGTGCCATCAGTGAAAAGGAGGGTTCGGGTTACGAGCAGTACTTC. It specifies CAISEKEGSGYEQYF.